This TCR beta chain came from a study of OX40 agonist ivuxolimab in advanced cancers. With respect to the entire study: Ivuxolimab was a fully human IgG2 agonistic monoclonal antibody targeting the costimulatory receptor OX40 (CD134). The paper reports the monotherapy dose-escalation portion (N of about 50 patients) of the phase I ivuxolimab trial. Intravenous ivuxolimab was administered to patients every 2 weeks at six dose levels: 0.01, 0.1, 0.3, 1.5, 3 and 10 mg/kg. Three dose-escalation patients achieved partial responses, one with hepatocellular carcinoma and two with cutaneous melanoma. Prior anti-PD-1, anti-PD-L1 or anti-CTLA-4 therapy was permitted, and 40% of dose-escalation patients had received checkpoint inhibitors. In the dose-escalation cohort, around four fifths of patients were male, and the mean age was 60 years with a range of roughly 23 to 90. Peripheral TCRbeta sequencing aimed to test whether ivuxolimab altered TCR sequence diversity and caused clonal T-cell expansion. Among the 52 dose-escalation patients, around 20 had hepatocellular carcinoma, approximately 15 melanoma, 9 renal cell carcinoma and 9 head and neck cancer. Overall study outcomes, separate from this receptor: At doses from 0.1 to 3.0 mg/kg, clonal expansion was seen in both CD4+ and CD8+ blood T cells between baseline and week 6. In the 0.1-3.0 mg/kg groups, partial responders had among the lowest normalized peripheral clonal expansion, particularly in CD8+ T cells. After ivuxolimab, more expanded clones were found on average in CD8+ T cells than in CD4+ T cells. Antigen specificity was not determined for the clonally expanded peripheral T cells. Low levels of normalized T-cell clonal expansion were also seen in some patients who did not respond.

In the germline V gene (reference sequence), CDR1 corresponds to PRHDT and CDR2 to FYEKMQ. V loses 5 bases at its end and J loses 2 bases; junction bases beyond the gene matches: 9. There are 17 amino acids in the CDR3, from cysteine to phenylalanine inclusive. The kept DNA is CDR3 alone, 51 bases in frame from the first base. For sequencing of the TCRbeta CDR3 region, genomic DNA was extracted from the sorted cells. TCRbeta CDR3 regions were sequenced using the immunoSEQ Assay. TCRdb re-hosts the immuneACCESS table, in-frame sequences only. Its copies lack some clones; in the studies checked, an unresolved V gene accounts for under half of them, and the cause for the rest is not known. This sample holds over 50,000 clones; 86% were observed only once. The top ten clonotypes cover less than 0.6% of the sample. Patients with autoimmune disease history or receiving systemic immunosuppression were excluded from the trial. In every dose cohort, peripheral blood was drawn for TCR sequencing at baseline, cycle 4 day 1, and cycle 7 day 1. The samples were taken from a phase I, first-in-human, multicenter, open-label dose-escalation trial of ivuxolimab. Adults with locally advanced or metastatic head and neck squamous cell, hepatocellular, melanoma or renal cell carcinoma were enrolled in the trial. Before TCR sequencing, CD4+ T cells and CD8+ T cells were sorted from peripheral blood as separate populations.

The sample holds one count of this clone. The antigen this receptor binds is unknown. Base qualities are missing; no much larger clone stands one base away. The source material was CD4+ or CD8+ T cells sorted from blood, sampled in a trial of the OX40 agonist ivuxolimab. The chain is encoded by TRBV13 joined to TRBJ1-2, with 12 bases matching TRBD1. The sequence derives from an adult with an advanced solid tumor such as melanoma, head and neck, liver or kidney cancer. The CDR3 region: CASSRGQGARGNYGYTF. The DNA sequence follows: TGTGCCAGCAGCCGGGGACAGGGGGCGCGGGGGAACTATGGCTACACCTTC.